The subject of this entry is one T cell receptor beta chain. This receptor's antigen is unknown. There are no base qualities to consult, and no much larger clone falls within one base. Ophthalmopathy patients had moderately to severely active disease, with a Clinical Activity Score of 3 or more, a NOSPECS grade of 4 or more, and a disease duration of less than 3 months. The study excluded patients with uncontrolled infections, other autoimmune diseases, pregnancy or lactation. Diagnoses relied on clinical symptoms, serum thyroxine and TRAb, thyroid ultrasound and orbital computed tomography. Ficoll-Paque density gradient centrifugation was used to isolate PBMCs from about 9.4 ml of fresh peripheral blood. Total RNA was extracted using Trizol reagent, and RNA quality was assessed on an Agilent 2100 Bioanalyzer. The TCR beta CDR3 regions were amplified from the RNA transcripts. A first-round RT-PCR of the TCR CDR3 used the HTBI primer set with the Qiagen OneStep RT-PCR kit. Libraries were constructed in a second round of multiplex PCR, after which size selection and purification were performed. Paired-end sequencing of the libraries was performed with 100 bp reads on an Illumina HiSeq2000. Regarding the original processing steps: SOAPnuke was used to process the raw data, removing reads that contained adapters or uncalled bases, had a mean Phred below 15, or lacked an exact match to the constant primer or identifier. COPE v1.2.5 was used to merge the high-quality paired reads, and each unique nucleotide sequence was defined as a clonotype. Clonotypes were aligned to IMGT TRBV, TRBD and TRBJ reference segments using MiTCR v1.1. Analysis was restricted to V-J combinations with a frequency above 0.0001, which covered 98% to 99.2% of repertoires. The TCS score was defined as F50 (clonal expansion) divided by E x V (chaos), with BLOSUM62-based TCRdist calculated between CDR3 peptides within each V-J. Welch's t-statistics and random forest reduced around 520 V-J features to about 12, which were used in a naive Bayes classifier (R e1071). TCRdb redid the processing of the public reads, applying fastp at Q25 and MiXCR, and retained in-frame beta chains. CDR3 protein duplicates are merged, each entry listing the most common genes and DNA. The V and J calls follow TCRdb's processing rather than the paper's. For this sample the table gives about 250,000 distinct CDR3 sequences, of which approximately 23% were detected only once. The ten biggest clones cover about a third of the sample.

This entry is derived from a study of T cells in Graves' hyperthyroidism and ophthalmopathy (dated by TCRdb to the late 2010s). General notes on the study: Peripheral blood was collected at initial diagnosis, before any treatment. A discovery cohort of 95 to 100 patients, approximately 45 with Graves' ophthalmopathy and fewer than 65 with stable Graves' hyperthyroidism, was used to find distinguishing TCR V-J signatures. An independent validation cohort of fewer than 20 hyperthyroidism patients and over 15 patients who later progressed to ophthalmopathy tested prospective prediction of ophthalmopathy. The 100 or so discovery patients were divided at random into training and test sets in a 7:3 ratio. The study also compared thyroid tissue and blood T-cell repertoires from 6 or 7 Graves' hyperthyroidism patients. After blood sampling, hyperthyroidism patients were treated with methimazole at a starting dose of 30 mg daily, and ophthalmopathy patients were treated with high-dose intravenous methylprednisolone. The paper reports TCR Vbeta CDR3 sequencing of approximately 140 peripheral blood samples: 40 to 45 ophthalmopathy, fewer than 80 hyperthyroidism and around 17 progressor patients.

The paper's findings and limits, for the study overall: In validation, progression to ophthalmopathy was predicted by the model with 70.59% sensitivity and 72.22% specificity, a median of about 6.4 months before onset. Sample size was not statistically predetermined, and blinding of investigators to group allocation was not performed. Most expanded thyroid clonotypes (frequency above 0.001) were also detected in blood, a finding suggesting that blood repertoires may reflect thyroid immune responses. Ophthalmopathy was separated from stable hyperthyroidism by a 13 V-J signature model, with 87.88% sensitivity and approximately 84% specificity obtained in cross-validation and 80%/75% obtained in testing.

In the germline V gene, CDR1 corresponds to MNHNS and CDR2 to SASEGT. Including the terminal cysteine and phenylalanine, the CDR3 comprises 16 residues. The retained sequence is limited to the CDR3, 48 bases, with the frame set at the first base. V is trimmed back by 0 bases and J by 6 bases, and the junction contains 9 bases that no gene match accounts for. The sequence was obtained from a woman aged 40 to 50 with Graves' ophthalmopathy. Sequenced input: blood. Recombination connected TRBV6-1 to TRBJ1-1; 8 central bases correspond to TRBD1. The CDR3 in this case is CASSEAGGRGHSEAFF. The bases read TGTGCCAGCAGTGAAGCGGGAGGCAGGGGGCATTCTGAAGCTTTCTTT.